The TCR beta chain described here comes from a study of immune evolution from preneoplasia to lung adenocarcinoma (dated by TCRdb to about 2021). At the level of the whole study: HLA loss of heterozygosity was seen in around 7.3%, 15% and 36% of AIS, MIA and ADC lesions, and in no AAH lesions. Immune contexture across lung adenocarcinoma precursors and invasive adenocarcinoma was profiled using immune gene expression, TCR sequencing and multiplex immunofluorescence. Resected precursor lesions (AAH, AIS, MIA) and invasive adenocarcinomas were each compared against paired morphologically normal lung tissue. Sample size was determined by specimen availability and not by a prior power calculation. The immune data were combined with whole exome sequencing and methylation data from the same cohort of nodules. The overall cohort comprised 40 to 55 patients with pulmonary nodules who underwent surgical resection. A total of under 60 patients contributed TCR sequencing data. It was reported in the study that approximately 99 samples were used for TCR sequencing. Class I HLA alleles were inferred from exome data with POLYSOLVER, and allele-specific HLA loss was detected with LOHHLA. Overall results and qualifications from the work: Because every patient came from Japan and China, how well the results apply to Western populations was uncertain. Clonality was highest in normal lung, while later-stage lesions appeared to have lower clonality but higher T cell density and diversity. The highest T cell clonality was observed in KRAS-mutant nodules compared with EGFR-mutant or double wild-type lesions. The findings reflected association rather than direct causation, and larger cohorts with long-term follow-up and longitudinal biopsies were considered necessary. Normal lung had the highest top T cell clone frequencies, which appeared to decline progressively from AAH through AIS, MIA and invasive adenocarcinoma.

With respect to this clone: Its antigen target is currently unknown. Base-call qualities are not available, and no considerably larger clone is one nucleotide away.

The patients had resection in Japan or China between about 2013 and 2017. Two lung cancer pathologists independently confirmed the histologic diagnosis of each case on H&E slides. Premalignant or tumor cells were enriched for nucleic acid extraction by macro-dissection performed after pathologic assessment. DNA was isolated from FFPE tissue using the AllPrep DNA/RNA FFPE Kit. Its CDR3 holds 14 amino acids, cysteine through phenylalanine. The retained sequence is limited to the CDR3, 42 bases, with the frame set at the first base. Via the germline V gene, CDR1 is WSHSY and CDR2 SAAADI. Using the immunoSEQ hsTCRbeta Kit, TCR beta CDR3 regions were sequenced from DNA. The paper's data handling went like this. TCR sequencing data were analysed with the ImmunoSEQ Analyzer. T cell clonality was defined as 1 minus Pielou's evenness, calculated on productive rearrangements. The inverse Simpson index, applied to productive templates, was used to measure T cell diversity. T cell density was defined as TCR beta template counts normalized to usable DNA, with usable DNA estimated by amplifying and sequencing housekeeping genes. Two-sided Kruskal-Wallis tests were used to compare TCR metrics between histologic stages. Drawn from immuneACCESS, this table holds only the in-frame rearrangements with V and J called that TCRdb kept. Clones are partly lost; checked studies trace under half to an unresolved V gene and leave the rest unexplained. V and J calls and clone size come straight from that table; D and trimming were deduced from the DNA. A total of 8,000 to 9,500 clones appear in this sample, roughly 80% of them only once. The leading ten clones occupy roughly a tenth of the sample.

The specimen sequenced was FFPE minimally invasive lung adenocarcinoma tissue. The cell subset or site label on this specimen signifies: micro-invasive lung adenocarcinoma (MIA). The sequence joins TRBV10-2 to TRBJ2-3, and TRBD2 aligns with 10 junction nucleotides. The source is a donor older than 65 with lung adenocarcinoma. The nucleotide sequence is TGCGCTTCTAAGGGGGGACTAGCGTGGAGTACGCAGTATTTT. Its amino acids are CASKGGLAWSTQYF.